These 29 T cell receptor beta chains originate from one sample sequenced in a study of beta chain features in type 1 diabetes. Study-wide findings and caveats: Shortening that was moderate but significant affected the TCRB CDR3s of Type 1 diabetes patients in all four CD4+ subsets.

What was sequenced were expressed TCRB transcripts, since all of the isolated RNA had been reverse transcribed. Sequencing used immunoSEQ multiplex PCR; TCRdb keeps in-frame clones, though not all of them. Here the sample spans around 600,000 clones, 9.5% to 15% being singletons. For these TCRs, the target antigens are not known. The sample consisted of naive CD4+ T cells from blood. These receptors were collected from a man aged 30 to 45 with type 1 diabetes.

This sequence joins TRBV5-1 and TRBJ2-7; 8 bases are a match to TRBD1. In germline, CDR1 is SGHRS, CDR2 YFSETQ. This CDR3 has 14 amino acids. The junction had 6 bases not matched to a gene; V was cut back by 4 bases and J by 3 bases. The CDR3 DNA follows: TGCGCCAGCAGCGGGACAGGAGGGGTCTACGAGCAGTACTTC. Translated, it gives CASSGTGGVYEQYF.

The genes are TRBV28 and TRBJ1-2; TRBD1 aligns across 10 bases. CDR1 and CDR2 (germline): MDHEN, SYDVKM. Losses at the gene ends were 10 bases for V and 4 bases for J; bases not matched to a gene: 9. This CDR3 has 14 amino acids. Here the CDR3 DNA reads TGTGCCACCTCCGGGACAGGGGTTGGCTATGGCTACACCTTC. The encoded protein is CATSGTGVGYGYTF.

This chain joins TRBV2 and TRBJ1-5; D not certain. The germline CDR1 and CDR2 sequences are SNHLY and FYNNEI. The CDR3 has 12 residues. The ends were cut back, 7 bases at V and 8 bases at J, with 12 bases in the middle. This chain's CDR3 is CASMAGSEPQHF. CDR3 bases: TGTGCCAGCATGGCAGGTAGTGAGCCCCAGCATTTT.

This clone occurred a few times. This sequence joins TRBV6-5 and TRBJ2-3, with TRBD1 as a possible D gene (6 bases). V lost 1 base and J lost 0, with 8 bases in between. Germline CDR1 is MNHEY and CDR2 is SVGAGI. There are 15 residues in the CDR3. The CDR3 region has the DNA TGTGCCAGCAGTTACTTGGGGGCGAGCACAGATACGCAGTATTTT. It specifies CASSYLGASTDTQYF.

This clone was counted between two and nine times. J is TRBJ2-1 and V is TRBV7-9, with D perhaps being TRBD1 or TRBD2 (6 bases each). Germline V gene sequence: CDR1 SEHNR, CDR2 FQNEAQ (reference sequence). V shed 2 bases and J shed 8 bases, with 16 bases lying between them. CDR3 length: 15 residues. CDR3 sequence reads: CASSLIGGPYDEQFF. In DNA form, the CDR3 reads TGTGCCAGCAGCTTAATAGGGGGGCCTTATGATGAGCAGTTCTTC.

The V call is TRBV5-6, the J call TRBJ2-4; 9 bases are a match to TRBD1. V shed 4 bases and J 5 bases; nucleotides not matched to a gene: 13. This CDR3 comprises 17 residues. Germline CDR1 reads SGHDT; CDR2 reads YYEEEE. This CDR3 is CASSGYRGPSGENIQYF. The CDR3 DNA reads as TGTGCCAGCAGCGGTTACAGGGGGCCCAGCGGGGAAAACATTCAGTACTTC.

To note about this clone: Other DNA variants within this sample encode the same CDR3. V gene TRBV28 combines with J gene TRBJ1-2; TRBD1 matches 11 bases. The CDR3 has 14 residues. Germline CDR1 and CDR2: MDHEN and SYDVKM. J gave up 8 bases and V 2 bases, and 4 bases lay outside the gene matches. The CDR3 loop is CASSLGTGGRGYTF. CDR3 nucleotides: TGTGCCAGCAGTTTAGGGACAGGGGGACGGGGCTACACCTTC.

In DNA form, the CDR3 reads TGTGCCAGCAGTCAGAACGGTGGCTACACCTTC. It specifies CASSQNGGYTF. The J gene is TRBJ1-2, the V gene TRBV25-1; D gene unclear. The CDR3 contains 11 residues. The germline V gene has CDR1 MGHDK and CDR2 SYGVNS. Trimming took off 5 bases at V and 7 bases at J, with 8 bases between the two ends.

This clone was recorded a few times. V and J are TRBV6-5 and TRBJ1-5, with D possibly matching TRBD1 (6 bases). The ends were cut back, 2 bases at V and 7 bases at J, with 12 bases in the middle. The CDR3 consists of 14 residues. Germline V CDR1 and CDR2: MNHEY, SVGAGI. The CDR3 region is CASSYTQGRQPQHF. CDR3 nucleotide sequence: TGTGCCAGCAGTTACACGCAGGGGCGACAGCCCCAGCATTTT.

This chain joins TRBV6-5 and TRBJ2-1; D possibly matches TRBD1 or TRBD2 (5 bases each). CDR3 length: 15 residues. Trimming cost V 7 bases and J 6 bases, with 19 bases left between them. CDR1 MNHEY and CDR2 SVGAGI come from the germline V gene. In DNA form, the CDR3 reads TGTGCCAGCAAGCCACAGGACTTGCCCGTCAATGAGCAGTTCTTC. Its translation: CASKPQDLPVNEQFF.

This clone was seen more than once but under ten times. As DNA, the CDR3 is TGTGCCACCAGCAGAGAGTTTGCGGGGGGAATTTACATCTCCTACAATGAGCAGTTCTTC. Amino acid sequence: CATSREFAGGIYISYNEQFF. The rearrangement uses TRBV15 and TRBJ2-1; 8 bases are a match to TRBD2. Germline CDR1 LNHNV, CDR2 YYDKDF (reference sequence). The CDR3 spans 20 residues. After removal of 0 bases from V and 0 bases from J, the junction contained 13 bases not matched to a gene.

V usage is TRBV4-3 and J usage is TRBJ2-6; D is ambiguous. The CDR3 length is 18 residues. CDR1 LGHNA and CDR2 YSLEER come from the germline V gene. Trimming took 0 bases from V and 4 from J, leaving 16 bases between them. CDR3 protein: CASSQDINKGSGANVLTF. Written as DNA, the CDR3 is TGCGCCAGCAGCCAAGATATAAATAAGGGATCCGGGGCCAACGTCCTGACTTTC.

This clone showed up just a few times. This chain connects TRBV29-1 to TRBJ1-2, with 8 bases that match TRBD1. Germline V gene lookup returns CDR1 SQVTM and CDR2 ANQGSEA. The CDR3 runs to 14 residues. J lost 8 bases, V lost 4 bases, and 12 bases had no gene match. Here the CDR3 DNA reads TGCAGCGTTGCCCTGGACAGGGTCTTTGGAGGCTACACCTTC. This gives the protein CSVALDRVFGGYTF.

This clone was recorded a few times. The rearrangement uses TRBV2 and TRBJ2-7, with unresolved D. In germline, CDR1 is SNHLY, CDR2 FYNNEI. V was pared by 8 bases and J by 1 base, with 6 bases between. The CDR3 has 11 residues. CDR3 sequence (DNA): TGTGCCAGCTGTATGTCCTACGAGCAGTACTTC. Translation: CASCMSYEQYF.

This clone was seen many times. The chain couples TRBV14 to TRBJ2-5; D unclear. The V and J ends lost 0 bases and 7 bases respectively, with 6 bases between them. The germline V gene has CDR1 SGHDN and CDR2 FVKESK. The CDR3 runs 12 residues. This CDR3 reads CASSQDHRTQYF. CDR3 coding DNA: TGTGCCAGCAGCCAAGATCACAGGACCCAGTACTTC.

This clone has just a few counts. V gene TRBV6-5 combines with J gene TRBJ1-2; weak D call: TRBD1 (5 bases). The CDR3 runs 16 residues. Trimming pared 2 bases from V and 0 bases from J, leaving 13 bases between. Germline values: CDR1 MNHEY, CDR2 SVGAGI. DNA of the CDR3: TGTGCCAGCAGTTACGGCAGGGAGCCTTCTAACTATGGCTACACCTTC. Residues: CASSYGREPSNYGYTF.

The V gene is TRBV11-2, the J gene TRBJ2-4; possible D gene TRBD1, 5 bases. The length of the CDR3 is 15 residues. Trimming took off 6 bases at V and 0 bases at J, with 12 bases between the two ends. Germline assignment: CDR1 SGHAT and CDR2 FQNNGV. This chain's CDR3 is CASRRQSLAKNIQYF. DNA for the CDR3: TGTGCCAGCAGAAGACAGTCCCTAGCCAAAAACATTCAGTACTTC.

This clone was detected a few times. The CDR3 sequence is CASSAQQINYGYTF. Here the CDR3 DNA reads TGTGCCAGCAGCGCCCAACAGATAAACTATGGCTACACCTTC. The chain is built from TRBV7-9 and TRBJ1-2; D not certain. The V end lost 5 bases, the J end lost 2 bases, and 12 bases lay between the germline ends. The CDR3 has 14 residues. From germline, CDR1 is SEHNR and CDR2 FQNEAQ (reference sequence).

This clone was detected a few times. V and J are TRBV5-4 and TRBJ1-1, with no clear D. Trimming took 4 bases from V and 4 from J, leaving 11 bases between them. Per the germline V gene, CDR1 is SGHNT and CDR2 is YYREEE (reference sequence). There are 13 residues in the CDR3. The CDR3 protein is CASSEGLGTEAFF. The CDR3 region has the DNA TGTGCCAGCAGCGAGGGATTGGGCACTGAAGCTTTCTTT.

The chain employs TRBV23-1 and TRBJ2-1, with D possibly matching TRBD2 (5 bases). TRBV23-1 is an open reading frame whose function is uncertain. The CDR3 has 15 amino acids. V was trimmed by 2 bases and J by 5 bases, leaving 13 bases between them. Written as DNA, the CDR3 is TGCGCCAGCAGTCAAGTCCGGACGAGGGACAATGAGCAGTTCTTC. Translation: CASSQVRTRDNEQFF.

This clone was counted only a few times. At the DNA level, this CDR3 is encoded by other sequences in the same sample as well. The J gene is TRBJ2-1, the V gene TRBV6-5, with TRBD1 matching 7 bases. The CDR3 loop spans 14 amino acids. V lost 1 base to trimming and J lost 5 bases; unmatched junction nucleotides: 2. Germline V CDR1 and CDR2: MNHEY, SVGAGI. CDR3 loop: CASSYLDRDNEQFF. The CDR3 nucleotides are TGTGCCAGCAGTTACTTAGACAGGGACAATGAGCAGTTCTTC.

The chain recombines TRBV27 with TRBJ1-2; 11 positions agree with TRBD1. Trimming removed 7 bases from V and 3 bases from J; junction bases left unmatched: 16. Germline lookup yields CDR1 MNHEY and CDR2 SMNVEV (reference sequence). The CDR3 contains 18 residues. The CDR3 is CASKMDRGPQGRDYGYTF. In DNA form, the CDR3 reads TGTGCCAGCAAAATGGACAGGGGGCCACAAGGGCGCGACTATGGCTACACCTTC.

The rearrangement joins TRBV30 to TRBJ1-2; no firm D call. The germline V gene has CDR1 GTSNPN and CDR2 SVGIG (reference sequence). The CDR3 has 13 residues. The V and J ends lost 0 bases and 2 bases respectively, with 7 bases between them. This CDR3 reads CAWSVGINYGYTF. CDR3 nucleotides: TGTGCCTGGAGTGTTGGCATAAACTATGGCTACACCTTC.

The table lists this clone with many counts. The J gene is TRBJ2-5, the V gene TRBV10-3, with 10 bases lining up with TRBD1. CDR3 size: 14 residues. Germline CDR1 reads ENHRY; CDR2 reads SYGVKD. V lost 6 bases to trimming and J lost 6 bases; unmatched junction nucleotides: 7. The CDR3: CAIRGTGDRKTQYF. For the CDR3, the DNA is TGTGCCATCAGAGGGACAGGGGATAGGAAGACCCAGTACTTC.

This sequence joins TRBV6-1 and TRBJ2-3; TRBD1 matches 9 bases. Germline V gene lookup returns CDR1 MNHNS and CDR2 SASEGT. Trimming removed 4 bases from V and 6 bases from J; junction bases left unmatched: 8. The CDR3 has 15 amino acids. CDR3 nucleotide sequence: TGTGCCAGCAGTGGAGGATGGACAGGGGTCGATACGCAGTATTTT. It encodes CASSGGWTGVDTQYF.

This clone was seen a handful of times. V is TRBV14 and J is TRBJ1-5; weak D call: TRBD1 (5 bases). Germline-derived CDR1 and CDR2 are SGHDN and FVKESK. The length of the CDR3 is 18 residues. Trimming removed 1 base at V and 2 bases at J, with 18 bases between. This chain's CDR3 is CASSQAPFDARGNQPQHF. For the CDR3, the DNA is TGTGCCAGCAGCCAAGCCCCGTTCGATGCCAGGGGCAATCAGCCCCAGCATTTT.

In its sample, this clone was seen a few times. J is TRBJ1-2 and V is TRBV2; a possible D gene is TRBD1 (5 bases). From germline, CDR1 is SNHLY and CDR2 FYNNEI. This CDR3 comprises 14 residues. V shed 3 bases and J shed 6 bases, with 14 bases lying between them. The CDR3: CASSDGGLKNGYTF. In nucleotides, the CDR3 is TGTGCCAGCAGTGACGGGGGATTAAAGAATGGCTACACCTTC.

This clone showed up just a few times. The chain carries TRBV7-9 and TRBJ1-2, with 11 bases fitting TRBD1. This CDR3 contains 15 residues. V was clipped by 8 bases and J by 4 bases; unmatched bases: 9. Germline lookup yields CDR1 SEHNR and CDR2 FQNEAQ (reference sequence). The CDR3 sequence is CASGAGTGGTYGYTF. The CDR3 DNA follows: TGTGCCAGCGGCGCCGGGACAGGGGGAACCTATGGCTACACCTTC.

The table lists this clone with a few counts. The V gene is TRBV5-1, the J gene TRBJ1-1; D remains ambiguous. CDR1 and CDR2 from the germline V gene are SGHRS and YFSETQ. CDR3 length: 14 residues. Trimming pared 0 bases from V and 5 bases from J, leaving 11 bases between. As DNA, the CDR3 is TGCGCCAGCAGCTTGGAGCACCTCAGGACTGAAGCTTTCTTT. It specifies CASSLEHLRTEAFF.